This T cell receptor beta chain was sequenced in a study of control samples from healthy donors and cancer patients. Here immunoSEQ multiplex PCR was the method, and the copy in TCRdb shows in-frame clones only, minus some. The sample lists around 120,000 clones; around 87% were seen once. With 7 bases removed from V and 3 bases from J, the gap between germline ends came to 16 bases. The germline V gene encodes CDR1 MNHEY and CDR2 SMNVEV (reference sequence). The CDR3 contains 15 residues. Sequencing was done on a sample of blood. The receptor was isolated from a man aged 60 to 69 in good health. The V call is TRBV27, the J call TRBJ1-5; D uncertain. The CDR3 reads CASKVRGTDNQPQHF. CDR3 sequence (DNA): TGTGCCAGCAAAGTACGAGGTACGGACAATCAGCCCCAGCATTTT.